This T cell receptor (beta chain) was sequenced during a study of PD-1 blockade in classical Hodgkin lymphoma. Germline lookup yields CDR1 SGHDT and CDR2 YYEEEE. Trimming left V 1 base short and J 4 bases short, with 14 bases between. The length of the CDR3 is 15 residues. TCRdb's copy holds only in-frame clones and misses some; the assay was immunoSEQ multiplex PCR. This sample has approximately 15,000 clones; under 90% occur once, and the top ten carry less than 25%. In every patient, relapse followed autologous stem cell transplantation, while exposure to brentuximab vedotin differed. The V call is TRBV5-6, the J call TRBJ1-2, with D perhaps matching TRBD1 (5 bases). The receptor was isolated from a human donor with classical Hodgkin lymphoma. The sample was peripheral blood mononuclear cells (PBMCs), taken at baseline. CDR3 amino acids: CASSLFLGVGYGYTF. DNA of the CDR3: TGTGCCAGCAGCTTGTTCCTGGGGGTCGGCTATGGCTACACCTTC.